This record looks at one T cell receptor beta chain sequence and its context. The clone's antigen remains unknown. There are no base qualities to consult, and no much larger clone falls within one base. From the germline V gene, CDR1 is SGHAT and CDR2 is FQNNGV. V gives up 3 bases and J gives up 2 bases, and the segment between their germline ends measures 16 bases. The CDR3 goes from the cysteine to the phenylalanine over 17 residues. The only DNA kept is the CDR3, 51 bases in frame from the first base. TCRbeta CDR3 regions were amplified from genomic DNA by means of the immunoSEQ Assay, a bias-controlled multiplex PCR. The original pipeline was this. The number of nucleated cells in each sample was estimated from the amplification of reference gene primers within the assay. To quantify the absolute abundance of each unique TCRbeta CDR3 rearrangement, sequence reads were collapsed and filtered. For each sample, productive Simpson clonality was calculated as the square root of Simpson's diversity index over productive rearrangements. TCRdb re-hosts the immuneACCESS table, in-frame sequences only. Its copies lack some clones; in the studies checked, an unresolved V gene accounts for under half of them, and the cause for the rest is not known. From that table come the V and J calls and clone size; the DNA was used to work out D and trimming. The sample table records approximately 200,000 clones; approximately 80% of these occur just once. Of the sample, approximately 7.4% is held by the ten largest clones.

Collaborating institutions collected whole blood in K2EDTA tubes following their own protocols. For TCRbeta analysis, collaborators shipped samples as frozen whole blood, isolated PBMCs, or DNA extracted from either of those sample types. The data derive from a study of blood T cell repertoires in COVID-19 (dated by TCRdb to 2019 to 2021). Describing the broader study: The collaborator samples originated in the United States, Italy and Spain and spanned the acute and convalescent phases of COVID-19. The material from the prospective study consisted of cDNA or gDNA derived from T cells, B-cell-depleted T cells, or PBMCs. The dataset comprised deeply sampled blood TCRbeta repertoires from subjects exposed to, actively infected with, or recovered from COVID-19. The repertoires were made available in a free public database intended to serve as a resource for research on the immune response to SARS-CoV-2. Samples came from the ongoing ImmuneRACE study (first 160 participants) plus 1,254 subjects from 6 global collaborators. Nearly every sample came with metadata listing a de-identified subject ID, COVID-19 status, age in years and sex. Where available, HLA class I and class II types were taken from metadata supplied by the sample provider and were not determined by assay-based typing. Summary of the overall study and its limitations: Clinical and demographic metadata were provided uncurated, with the amount varying by source and participant.

The rearrangement combines TRBV11-2 with TRBJ2-2; a weak D assignment points to TRBD2 (5 bases agree). Sequencing was performed on peripheral blood. This receptor was identified in a woman in her 50s with acute or convalescent COVID-19. The CDR3 in this case is CASSLVGGDFNTGELFF. In nucleotides, the sequence is TGTGCCAGCAGCTTGGTCGGAGGAGATTTCAACACCGGGGAGCTGTTTTTT.